These 22 T cell receptor beta chains were sequenced from one sample in a study of cytomegalovirus exposure and HLA in healthy donors. In the PCR, 60 Vbeta and 13 Jbeta primers were used. Assay: immunoSEQ multiplex PCR; the TCRdb copy retains only in-frame clones and omits some. The sample carries about 190,000 clones, around 75% recorded once. The sequenced sample consisted of PBMCs. The receptors originated from a man in his forties in good health and CMV-seropositive.

This rearrangement joins TRBV6-6 to TRBJ2-3; 7 bases align to TRBD2. Germline V gene sequence: CDR1 MNHNY, CDR2 SVGAGI (reference sequence). The CDR3 sequence is 15 residues long. The J segment lost 4 bases and the V segment lost 7 bases, leaving 11 bases of the junction unmatched. DNA of the CDR3: TGTGCCAGCACCCTGGGGGGGAGAAGGCCAGATACGCAGTATTTT. Encoded protein: CASTLGGRRPDTQYF.

This clone showed up just once. V and J are TRBV5-8 and TRBJ2-1; 12 nucleotides align to TRBD2. This CDR3 contains 18 residues. J was trimmed by 2 bases and V by 2 bases; bases with no gene match: 8. Germline assignment: CDR1 SGHTS and CDR2 YDEGEE. CDR3 amino acids: CASSLGSLAGGPYNEQFF. Written as DNA, the CDR3 is TGTGCCAGCAGCTTAGGCTCCCTAGCGGGGGGGCCCTACAATGAGCAGTTCTTC.

The rearrangement uses TRBV7-2 and TRBJ2-7; D possibly corresponds to TRBD2 (6 bases). Germline V CDR1 and CDR2: SGHTA, FQGNSA. CDR3 length: 16 residues. The V end lost 2 bases, the J end lost 0 bases, and 14 bases lay between the germline ends. CDR3 DNA: TGTGCCAGCAGCTTAAGTAGCGGAGCTAACTCCTACGAGCAGTACTTC. Amino acids: CASSLSSGANSYEQYF.

The chain couples TRBV19 to TRBJ1-2, with 7 positions matching TRBD1. Trimming took 6 bases from V and 3 from J; bases not matched to a gene: 4. CDR1 and CDR2 from the germline V gene are LNHDA and SQIVND (reference sequence). The CDR3 has 13 amino acids. The CDR3 here is CASSLTGDYGYTF. The CDR3 DNA reads as TGTGCCAGTAGCCTTACAGGGGACTATGGCTACACCTTC. The variable domain in full, completed from reference TRBV19 and TRBJ1-2, reads DGGITQSPKYLFRKEGQNVTLSCEQNLNHDAMYWYRQDPGQGLRLIYYSQIVNDFQKGDIAEGYSVSREKKESFPLTVTSAQKNPTAFYLCASSLTGDYGYTFGSGTRLTVV.

This clone was found once. The rearrangement joins TRBV13 to TRBJ2-7; D is ambiguous. Germline CDR1 and CDR2: PRHDT and FYEKMQ (reference sequence). V lost 3 bases, J lost 0 bases, and 9 bases lay in between. This CDR3 region has 14 residues. CDR3 in amino acids: CASSLGSSSYEQYF. CDR3 nucleotides: TGTGCCAGCAGCTTGGGCTCAAGCTCCTACGAGCAGTACTTC.

The chain recombines TRBV7-8 with TRBJ1-3, with TRBD1 matching over 8 bases. Trimming took 1 base from V and 4 from J; bases not matched to a gene: 6. CDR1 is SGHVS, CDR2 FQNEAQ, per germline. This CDR3 is 16 amino acids long. CDR3 sequence (DNA): TGTGCCAGCAGCTTAGAGGACAGGGCGTGGGGAAACACCATATATTTT. Amino acids: CASSLEDRAWGNTIYF.

CDR3 loop: CASSYSRNEQFF. DNA of the CDR3: TGTGCCAGCAGTTACTCGAGGAATGAGCAGTTCTTC. The rearrangement joins TRBV6-6 to TRBJ2-1; D remains unclear. The germline V gene has CDR1 MNHNY and CDR2 SVGAGI (reference sequence). Trimming stripped 0 bases from V and 7 bases from J, with 4 bases between. The CDR3 loop spans 12 amino acids.

The chain is built from TRBV18 and TRBJ2-7; 8 nucleotides agree with TRBD1. This CDR3 spans 14 amino acids. The ends lost 6 bases at V and 0 bases at J; junction bases unmatched: 4. Germline V gives CDR1 KGHSH, CDR2 LQKENI. This CDR3 reads CASSPDRASYEQYF. The CDR3, as DNA: TGTGCCAGCTCGCCGGACAGGGCCTCCTACGAGCAGTACTTC.

The chain employs TRBV28 and TRBJ2-3; D possibly corresponds to TRBD1 (6 bases). This CDR3 comprises 15 residues. V dropped 5 bases and J dropped 5 bases, with 17 bases sitting between them. The V gene's germline CDR1 is MDHEN and CDR2 SYDVKM. CDR3 amino acids: CASSATGSRGDTQYF. The CDR3 nucleotides are TGTGCCAGCAGTGCGACAGGATCTCGGGGAGATACGCAGTATTTT.

V is TRBV30 and J is TRBJ2-5; maybe TRBD1 (7 bases). V lost 2 bases, J lost 1 base, and 11 bases lay in between. The CDR3 covers 14 residues. The germline V gene has CDR1 GTSNPN and CDR2 SVGIG (reference sequence). The CDR3 reads CAWSSGGLQETQYF. The CDR3 DNA reads TGTGCCTGGAGTTCAGGGGGACTCCAAGAGACCCAGTACTTC.

The rearrangement uses TRBV9 and TRBJ2-5, with D possibly TRBD2 on 6 matching bases. From germline, CDR1 is SGDLS and CDR2 YYNGEE. The CDR3 length is 16 residues. The ends were cut back, 0 bases at V and 4 bases at J, with 16 bases in the middle. CDR3 coding DNA: TGTGCCAGCAGCGTAGTCGACCGCTTCGGGAGAGAGACCCAGTACTTC. Its translation: CASSVVDRFGRETQYF.

V and J are TRBV2 and TRBJ1-6; TRBD1 agrees at 10 bases. The CDR3 spans 15 residues. The trim removed 9 bases at V and 5 bases at J, leaving 7 bases unmatched. In germline, CDR1 is SNHLY, CDR2 FYNNEI. The CDR3 DNA sequence: TGTGCCAGAAGCCGGGGGACAGGGGATAATTCACCCCTCCACTTT. Its translation: CARSRGTGDNSPLHF.

The rearrangement joins TRBV7-8 to TRBJ2-1, with 7 bases that match TRBD2. Germline CDR1 and CDR2: SGHVS and FQNEAQ. The V gene end was trimmed by 1 base and the J gene end by 2 bases; junction bases not matched to a gene: 2. This CDR3 region has 15 residues. CDR3: CASSLDSGAYNEQFF. DNA for the CDR3: TGTGCCAGCAGCTTAGACAGCGGGGCCTACAATGAGCAGTTCTTC.

The chain uses TRBV7-3 and TRBJ2-7; 9 nucleotides match TRBD1. Looked up from germline, CDR1 is SGHTA and CDR2 is FQGTGA. V trimming: 5 bases; J trimming: 3 bases; junction bases outside the gene matches: 5. The CDR3 totals 14 residues. The CDR3 reads CASSLDRGNYEQYF. CDR3 bases: TGTGCCAGCAGCCTAGACAGGGGGAACTACGAGCAGTACTTC.

The V gene is TRBV11-3, the J gene TRBJ2-1; 10 nucleotides align to TRBD2. Trimming took 5 bases from V and 8 from J; bases not matched to a gene: 15. Germline V gives CDR1 SGHNT, CDR2 YENEEA. The CDR3 spans 17 residues. Written as DNA, the CDR3 is TGTGCCAGCAGCAAAAGCGGGGGGGCCGTGGCTTACTATGAGCAGTTCTTC. Translated: CASSKSGGAVAYYEQFF.

The chain uses TRBV27 and TRBJ2-7, with TRBD1 matching 8 bases. In germline, CDR1 is MNHEY, CDR2 SMNVEV (reference sequence). This CDR3 comprises 15 residues. V lost 5 bases and J lost 5; bases outside the gene matches: 11. The chain's CDR3 is CASSPRTGRLNEQYF. The CDR3 region has the DNA TGTGCCAGCAGTCCGAGGACAGGGAGGTTAAACGAGCAGTACTTC.

This chain uses TRBV7-2 with TRBJ2-1; tentatively, D is TRBD1 (6 bases). Germline V gene data show CDR1 as SGHTA and CDR2 as FQGNSA. V lost 1 base and J lost 7, with 11 bases in between. CDR3 length: 14 residues. This CDR3 is CASSLELTGNEQFF. As DNA, the CDR3 is TGTGCCAGCAGCTTAGAATTGACAGGTAATGAGCAGTTCTTC.

V gene TRBV5-1 combines with J gene TRBJ2-5; 9 nucleotides align to TRBD2. The germline V gene has CDR1 SGHRS and CDR2 YFSETQ. The CDR3 runs 16 residues. Losses at the gene ends were 6 bases for V and 5 bases for J; bases not matched to a gene: 14. The CDR3 nucleotides read TGCGCCAGCACCTCCGGAGGGCGGGGGGGTCGGGAGACCCAGTACTTC. Encoded protein: CASTSGGRGGRETQYF.

V is TRBV6-7 and J is TRBJ2-1, with D possibly matching TRBD2 (7 bases). TRBV6-7 is an ORF; its function is uncertain. V was cut by 2 bases and J by 13 bases, with 18 bases left in between. The CDR3 has 14 residues. The CDR3 DNA sequence: TGTGCCAGCAGTTACCTGGGGGGGCCGCGACCCCAGTTCTTC. It specifies CASSYLGGPRPQFF.

This chain joins TRBV7-9 and TRBJ1-1; the D gene is possibly TRBD1 (6 bases). CDR3 size: 16 residues. Germline V CDR1 and CDR2: SEHNR, FQNEAQ (reference sequence). Trimming took off 5 bases at V and 2 bases at J, with 18 bases between the two ends. The CDR3 region is CASSLVGGAYNTEAFF. The DNA for the CDR3 is TGTGCCAGCAGCCTGGTAGGGGGGGCGTATAACACTGAAGCTTTCTTT.

The V call is TRBV18, the J call TRBJ1-1; maybe TRBD1 (6 bases). The V gene lost 1 base and the J gene lost 6 bases, with 15 bases spanning the gap. Germline lookup yields CDR1 KGHSH and CDR2 LQKENI. CDR3 length: 15 amino acids. Here the CDR3 DNA reads TGTGCCAGCTCACCACAACAGGGTGGAAGTGCTGAAGCTTTCTTT. Translation: CASSPQQGGSAEAFF.

The gene calls are TRBV6-5 and TRBJ2-7, with D perhaps matching TRBD2 (6 bases). Germline V gene sequence: CDR1 MNHEY, CDR2 SVGAGI. The CDR3 has 15 residues. V was cut by 4 bases and J by 9 bases, with 22 bases left in between. Written as DNA, the CDR3 is TGTGCCAGCAGTTCGGGAGCTGGAGGTCCCCGGGGGCAGTACTTC. Protein product: CASSSGAGGPRGQYF.